The present T cell receptor (beta chain) was sequenced within a study of T cells after yellow fever vaccination. Study details: SMART-Seq v4 Ultra Low Input handled preparation of low-cell-number fractions.

Whole-study results and caveats: Clones that expanded after primary vaccination mostly reappeared after the booster (approximately 96% CD4, approximately 85% CD8). There was a small share of clonotypes that showed up in both the CD4 and CD8 compartments.

The CDR3 totals 17 residues. In germline, CDR1 is SGDLS, CDR2 YYNGEE. Trimming took off 5 bases at V and 7 bases at J, with 22 bases between the two ends. This clonotype was found once. What it recognizes is unknown. 5'RACE template switching produced TCR cDNA carrying a universal primer site and UMIs. MiXCR, run by TCRdb on the 5' RACE reads, gives a single entry per CDR3 protein. The sample has 250,000 to 400,000 distinct CDR3 sequences; approximately 4% are singletons. Sequences were derived from PBMCs, sampled 15 days after the yellow fever booster vaccination. The chain joins TRBV9 to TRBJ1-6, with a possible D match to TRBD1 (5 bases). The TCR sequence derives from a man younger than 35 who received the YFV17D yellow fever vaccine. The CDR3 nucleotides read TGTGCCAGCAGTATAGGCGGGGGTCCCCCTGGGAATTCACCCCTCCACTTT. Protein: CASSIGGGPPGNSPLHF.